The sequence of this TCR beta chain was determined in a study of cytomegalovirus exposure and HLA in healthy donors. Notes on the study in general: Several V segments, TRBV6-2 and TRBV6-3 among them, could not be told apart and were dropped. Reports described diagnosis of cytomegalovirus status by the classifier as highly specific and sensitive. The authors later linked a missense DCLRE1C variant to TCR beta V- and J-gene trimming. Researchers catalogued some 160 TCR beta chains as cytomegalovirus-associated.

In regard to this clone: Its specificity is unknown.

The PCR was carried out with 60 Vbeta primers and 13 Jbeta primers. Libraries were prepared by immunoSEQ multiplex PCR; TCRdb keeps only in-frame clonotypes and omits some of them. The data show around 70,000 clones, with about nine tenths seen just once and 1.5% to 2% held by the top ten. The V gene's germline CDR1 is SGHTA and CDR2 FQGNSA. V lost 7 bases, J lost 3 bases, and 22 bases lay in between. The CDR3 is 17 residues long. Sequencing used PBMCs. The J gene is TRBJ1-5, the V gene TRBV7-2; D perhaps matches TRBD1 (6 bases). This TCR was recovered from a woman in her thirties in good health and CMV-seronegative. In nucleotides, the CDR3 is TGTGCCAGCACCCCTCGGGGGGCAGGCGAAAACAATCAGCCCCAGCATTTT. Protein: CASTPRGAGENNQPQHF.